This T cell receptor (beta chain) was recorded in a study of T cell responses to AZD1222 COVID-19 vaccine. Study-level information: The study pooled second doses at about 4 or about 12 weeks. Study-wide findings and caveats: CD4 TCRs associated with vaccination spanned spike, dominating at 160-218 and 743-854. In all cases, repertoires were sampled only after the peak T cell response. The breadth and depth of Spike-specific TCRs increased once two AZD1222 doses had been given.

Looked up from germline, CDR1 is SGHTA and CDR2 is FQGNSA. Trimming shortened V by 3 bases and J by 6 bases, and 11 bases separated the two germline ends. CDR3 size: 13 residues. Using immunoSEQ multiplex PCR, the repertoire was profiled, and TCRdb retains in-frame clones only, with some absent. This table has under 200,000 clones, approximately 91% appearing once. Comment on this clone: Its specificity is unknown.

The chain uses TRBV7-2 and TRBJ1-1; D is unclear. Sequences were derived from peripheral blood, sampled on day 0 of AZD1222 vaccination. This TCR was sampled from an adult in good health. Written as DNA, the CDR3 is TGTGCCAGCAGCTTTGTCGGGGTGGCTGAAGCTTTCTTT. Protein: CASSFVGVAEAFF.